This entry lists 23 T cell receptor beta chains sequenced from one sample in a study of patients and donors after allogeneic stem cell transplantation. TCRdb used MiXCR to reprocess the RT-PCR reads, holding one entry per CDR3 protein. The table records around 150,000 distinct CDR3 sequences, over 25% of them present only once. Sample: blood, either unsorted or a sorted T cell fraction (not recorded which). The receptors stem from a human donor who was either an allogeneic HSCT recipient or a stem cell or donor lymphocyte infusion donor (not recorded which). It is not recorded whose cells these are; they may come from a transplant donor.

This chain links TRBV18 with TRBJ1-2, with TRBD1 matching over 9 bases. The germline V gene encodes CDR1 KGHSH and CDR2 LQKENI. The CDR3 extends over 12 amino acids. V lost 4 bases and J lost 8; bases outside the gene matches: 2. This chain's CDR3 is CASSRDREGYTF. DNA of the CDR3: TGTGCCAGCTCACGGGACAGGGAAGGCTACACCTTC.

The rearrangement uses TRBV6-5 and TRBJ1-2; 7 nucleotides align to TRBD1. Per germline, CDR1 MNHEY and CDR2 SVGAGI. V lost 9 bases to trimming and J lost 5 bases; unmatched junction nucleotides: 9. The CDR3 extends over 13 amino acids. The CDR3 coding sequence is TGTGCCAGTTTTCCGGGACAGTTTTATGGCTACACCTTC. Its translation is CASFPGQFYGYTF.

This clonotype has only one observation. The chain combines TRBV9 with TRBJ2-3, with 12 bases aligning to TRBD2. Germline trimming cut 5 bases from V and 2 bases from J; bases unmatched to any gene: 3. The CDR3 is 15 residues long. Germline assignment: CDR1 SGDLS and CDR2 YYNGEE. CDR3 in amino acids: CASSTSGRPTDTQYF. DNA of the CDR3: TGTGCCAGCAGTACTAGCGGGAGGCCCACAGATACGCAGTATTTT.

The CDR3 spells CASRSRQPQHF. In DNA, the CDR3 is TGTGCCAGCAGGAGCAGGCAGCCCCAGCATTTT. The chain couples TRBV28 to TRBJ1-5, with no clear D. V lost 6 bases, J lost 7 bases, and 7 bases lay in between. The length of the CDR3 is 11 residues. Germline assignment: CDR1 MDHEN and CDR2 SYDVKM.

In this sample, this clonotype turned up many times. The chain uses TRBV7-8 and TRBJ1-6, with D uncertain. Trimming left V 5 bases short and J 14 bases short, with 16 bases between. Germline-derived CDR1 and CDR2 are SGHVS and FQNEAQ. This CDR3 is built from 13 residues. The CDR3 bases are TGTGCCAGCAGCCAGAGGACCAGCGGGGCCCTCCACTTT. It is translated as CASSQRTSGALHF.

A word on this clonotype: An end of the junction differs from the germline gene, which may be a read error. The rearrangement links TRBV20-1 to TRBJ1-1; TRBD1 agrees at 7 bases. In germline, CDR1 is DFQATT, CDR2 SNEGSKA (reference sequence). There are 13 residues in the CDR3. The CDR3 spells CSARPGGNPEAFF. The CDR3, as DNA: TGCAGTGCTAGACCAGGGGGGAACCCTGAAGCTTTCTTT.

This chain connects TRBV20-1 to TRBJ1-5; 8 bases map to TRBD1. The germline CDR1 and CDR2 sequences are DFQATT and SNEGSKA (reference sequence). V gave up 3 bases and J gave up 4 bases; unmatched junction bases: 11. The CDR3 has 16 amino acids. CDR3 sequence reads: CSASAPTGTGNQPQHF. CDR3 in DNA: TGCAGTGCTAGCGCGCCAACCGGGACAGGAAATCAGCCCCAGCATTTT.

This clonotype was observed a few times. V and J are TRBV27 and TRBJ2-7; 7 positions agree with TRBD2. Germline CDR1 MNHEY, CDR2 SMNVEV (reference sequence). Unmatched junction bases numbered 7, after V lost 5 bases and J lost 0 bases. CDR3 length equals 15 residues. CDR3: CASSTLGGSSYEQYF. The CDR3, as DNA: TGTGCCAGCAGTACATTGGGGGGGAGCTCCTACGAGCAGTACTTC.

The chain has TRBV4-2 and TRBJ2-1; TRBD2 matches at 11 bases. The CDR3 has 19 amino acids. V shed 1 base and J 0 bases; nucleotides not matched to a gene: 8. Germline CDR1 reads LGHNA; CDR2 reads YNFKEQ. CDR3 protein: CASSQGLAGGGRSYNEQFF. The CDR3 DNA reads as TGTGCCAGCAGCCAAGGCCTAGCGGGAGGAGGACGCTCCTACAATGAGCAGTTCTTC.

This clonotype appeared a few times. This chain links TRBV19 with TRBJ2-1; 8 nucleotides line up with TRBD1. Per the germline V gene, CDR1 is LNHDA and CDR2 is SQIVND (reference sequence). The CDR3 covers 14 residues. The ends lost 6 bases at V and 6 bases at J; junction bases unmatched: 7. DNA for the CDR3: TGTGCCAGTAGGCCCGGGACAGGTGTCAATGAGCAGTTCTTC. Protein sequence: CASRPGTGVNEQFF.

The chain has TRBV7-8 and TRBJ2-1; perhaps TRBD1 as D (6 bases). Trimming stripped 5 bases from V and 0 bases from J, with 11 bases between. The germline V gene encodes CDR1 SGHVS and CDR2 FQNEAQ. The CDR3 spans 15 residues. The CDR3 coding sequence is TGTGCCAGCAGCACGGACAGCAGCTCCTACAATGAGCAGTTCTTC. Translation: CASSTDSSSYNEQFF.

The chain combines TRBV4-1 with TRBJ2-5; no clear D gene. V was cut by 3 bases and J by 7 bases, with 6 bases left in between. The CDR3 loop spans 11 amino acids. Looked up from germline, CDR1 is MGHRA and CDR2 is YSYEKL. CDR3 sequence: CASSHSGTQYF. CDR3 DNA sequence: TGCGCCAGCAGCCACTCGGGGACCCAGTACTTC.

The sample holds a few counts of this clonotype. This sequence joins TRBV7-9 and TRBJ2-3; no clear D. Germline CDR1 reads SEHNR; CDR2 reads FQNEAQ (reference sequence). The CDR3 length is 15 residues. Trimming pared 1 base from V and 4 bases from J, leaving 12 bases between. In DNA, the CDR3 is TGTGCCAGCAGCTTAGACATGGGAAGGGCAGATACGCAGTATTTT. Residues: CASSLDMGRADTQYF.

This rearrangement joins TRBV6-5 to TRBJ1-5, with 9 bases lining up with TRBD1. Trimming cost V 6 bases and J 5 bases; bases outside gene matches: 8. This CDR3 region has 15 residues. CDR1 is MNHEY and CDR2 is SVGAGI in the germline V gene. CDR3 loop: CASRNRGLGDQPQHF. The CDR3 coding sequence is TGTGCCAGCAGAAACAGGGGGCTCGGAGATCAGCCCCAGCATTTT.

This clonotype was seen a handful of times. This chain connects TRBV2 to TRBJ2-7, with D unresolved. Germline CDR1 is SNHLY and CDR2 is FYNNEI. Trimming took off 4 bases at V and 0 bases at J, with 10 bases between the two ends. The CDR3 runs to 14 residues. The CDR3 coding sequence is TGTGCCAGCAGTGCTGGGTGGAGCTCCTACGAGCAGTACTTC. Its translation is CASSAGWSSYEQYF.

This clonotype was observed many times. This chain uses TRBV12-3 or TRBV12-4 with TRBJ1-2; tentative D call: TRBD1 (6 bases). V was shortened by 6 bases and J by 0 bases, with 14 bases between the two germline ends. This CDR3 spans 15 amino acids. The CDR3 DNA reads TGTGCCAGCAGGGGTGGACAGAAGTCTAACTATGGCTACACCTTC. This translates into CASRGGQKSNYGYTF.

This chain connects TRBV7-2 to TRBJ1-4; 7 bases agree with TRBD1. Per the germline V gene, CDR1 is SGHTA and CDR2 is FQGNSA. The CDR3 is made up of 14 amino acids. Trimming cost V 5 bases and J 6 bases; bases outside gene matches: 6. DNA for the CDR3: TGTGCCAGCAGCCCGGACAGGTATCATGAAAAACTGTTTTTT. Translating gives CASSPDRYHEKLFF. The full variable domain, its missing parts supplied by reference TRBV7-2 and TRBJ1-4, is GAGVSQSPSNKVTEKGKDVELRCDPISGHTALYWYRQSLGQGLEFLIYFQGNSAPDKSGLPSDRFSAERTGGSVSTLTIQRTQQEDSAVYLCASSPDRYHEKLFFGSGTQLSVL.

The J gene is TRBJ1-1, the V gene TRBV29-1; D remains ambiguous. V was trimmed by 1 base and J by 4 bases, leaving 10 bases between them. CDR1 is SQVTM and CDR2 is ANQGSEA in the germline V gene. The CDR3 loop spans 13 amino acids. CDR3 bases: TGCAGCGTTGAAGGCCCCTTGGGCACTGAAGCTTTCTTT. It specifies CSVEGPLGTEAFF.

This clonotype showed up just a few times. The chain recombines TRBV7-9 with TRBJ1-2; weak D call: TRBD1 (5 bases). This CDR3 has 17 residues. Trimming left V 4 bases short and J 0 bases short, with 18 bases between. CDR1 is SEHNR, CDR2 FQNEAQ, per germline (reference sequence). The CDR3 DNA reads TGTGCCAGCAGCTCCGGGACGCTTGGTATCTCTAACTATGGCTACACCTTC. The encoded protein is CASSSGTLGISNYGYTF.

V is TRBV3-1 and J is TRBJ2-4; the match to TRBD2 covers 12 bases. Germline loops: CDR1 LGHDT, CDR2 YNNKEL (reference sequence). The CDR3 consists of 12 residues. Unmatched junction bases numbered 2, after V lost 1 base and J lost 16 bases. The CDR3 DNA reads TGTGCCAGCAGCCAAGGGACTAGCGGGATATACTTC. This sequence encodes CASSQGTSGIYF.

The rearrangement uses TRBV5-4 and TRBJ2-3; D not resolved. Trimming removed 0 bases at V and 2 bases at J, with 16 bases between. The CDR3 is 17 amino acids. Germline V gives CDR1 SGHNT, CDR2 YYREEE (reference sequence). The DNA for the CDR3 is TGTGCCAGCAGCTTGGCCGGCCTCTTCTCACACACAGATACGCAGTATTTT. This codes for CASSLAGLFSHTDTQYF.

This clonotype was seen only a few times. CDR3: CASSSLGTNNQPQHF. The CDR3 DNA is TGTGCCAGCAGCTCTTTAGGGACGAACAATCAGCCCCAGCATTTT. The chain recombines TRBV28 with TRBJ1-5; possible D gene TRBD1, 5 bases. In germline, CDR1 is MDHEN, CDR2 SYDVKM. This CDR3 comprises 15 residues. V was pared by 6 bases and J by 3 bases, with 15 bases between.

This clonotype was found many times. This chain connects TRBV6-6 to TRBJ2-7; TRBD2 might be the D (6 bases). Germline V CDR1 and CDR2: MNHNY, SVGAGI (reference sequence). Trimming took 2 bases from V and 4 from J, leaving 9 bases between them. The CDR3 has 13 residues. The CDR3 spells CASSYPGDYEQYF. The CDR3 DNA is TGTGCCAGCAGTTACCCGGGAGATTACGAGCAGTACTTC.